This TCR beta chain was sequenced in a study of T cell repertoires in cytomegalovirus infection. Study-level background: Recently identified HLA-C-restricted and well-studied HLA-B-restricted CMV epitopes were used. Public signatures in TCR beta pointed to CMV infection and matching HLA type.

One entry per CDR3 protein results from TCRdb running MiXCR on the reads. The data contain approximately 990,000 distinct CDR3 sequences, around 32% of them singletons. This clonotype was observed a handful of times. The target antigen is unknown. Study results and caveats: Dominant in the ex vivo response were TCR beta clonotypes restricted by HLA-C and specific for CMV. Summed public TCR beta family frequency identified CMV carriers bearing the relevant HLA.

The CDR3 runs to 15 residues. The V end lost 2 bases, the J end lost 0 bases, and 10 bases lay between the germline ends. CDR1 is SGHVS and CDR2 is FQNEAQ in the germline V gene. Sequences were derived from cultured CD8+ T cells from PBMCs, sampled from culture after CMV antigen stimulation. The chain employs TRBV7-8 and TRBJ1-2; D unclear. This clonotype originated in a human donor in good health (CMV status not recorded). Some clones in this sample may be carry-over from other donors' samples. Here the CDR3 DNA reads TGTGCCAGCAGCTTAAAAGGGCCGCCTAACTATGGCTACACCTTC. It translates to CASSLKGPPNYGYTF.